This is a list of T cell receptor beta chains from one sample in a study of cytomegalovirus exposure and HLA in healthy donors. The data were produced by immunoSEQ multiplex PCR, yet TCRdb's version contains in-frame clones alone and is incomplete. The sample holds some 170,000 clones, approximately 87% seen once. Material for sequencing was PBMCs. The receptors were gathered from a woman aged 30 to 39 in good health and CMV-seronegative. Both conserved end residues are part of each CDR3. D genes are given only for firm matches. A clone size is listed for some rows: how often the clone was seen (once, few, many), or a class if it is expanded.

cdr3_nt: TGTGCCAGCTCGCCGGTGTCGGGGGGGAACACCGGGGAGCTGTTTTTT
cdr3_aa: CASSPVSGGNTGELFF
d_call: TRBD2
j_call: TRBJ2-2
v_call: TRBV11-2
clone_size: NA

cdr3_nt: TGTGCCAGCAGCCATAATAGCGGTTGGGAGACCCAGTACTTC
cdr3_aa: CASSHNSGWETQYF
d_call: NA
j_call: TRBJ2-5
v_call: TRBV5-6
clone_size: NA

cdr3_nt: TGCAGCACCGAGGGAAACTATGGCTACACCTTC
cdr3_aa: CSTEGNYGYTF
d_call: NA
j_call: TRBJ1-2
v_call: TRBV29-1
clone_size: NA

cdr3_nt: TGTGCCAGCAGCCAATGGGTAGCCAATGAGCAGTTCTTC
cdr3_aa: CASSQWVANEQFF
d_call: NA
j_call: TRBJ2-1
v_call: TRBV14
clone_size: NA

cdr3_nt: TGCGCCAGCAGCCAAGATATGCAGGGGGCCACCCTCCACTTT
cdr3_aa: CASSQDMQGATLHF
d_call: TRBD1
j_call: TRBJ1-6
v_call: TRBV4-3
clone_size: NA

cdr3_nt: TGCGCCAGCAGCTTGGTGGGGGCGGGCGCACGCGAGCAGTACTTC
cdr3_aa: CASSLVGAGAREQYF
d_call: NA
j_call: TRBJ2-7
v_call: TRBV5-1
clone_size: NA

cdr3_nt: TGTGCCAGCAGCCCAGGGTCTGCTAATGAAAAACTGTTTTTT
cdr3_aa: CASSPGSANEKLFF
d_call: NA
j_call: TRBJ1-4
v_call: TRBV5-4
clone_size: NA

cdr3_nt: TGTGCCAGTCAGGGGGCCAGCAATCAGCCCCAGCATTTT
cdr3_aa: CASQGASNQPQHF
d_call: TRBD1
j_call: TRBJ1-5
v_call: TRBV7-9
clone_size: NA

cdr3_nt: TGTGCCAGCAGCGGTGACAGGGATGAGTACTTC
cdr3_aa: CASSGDRDEYF
d_call: TRBD1
j_call: TRBJ2-7
v_call: TRBV5-4
clone_size: NA

cdr3_nt: TGTGCCAGCAGCTCCTTGGGGACGCGTACAGGGAAACAAGAGACCCAGTACTTC
cdr3_aa: CASSSLGTRTGKQETQYF
d_call: NA
j_call: TRBJ2-5
v_call: TRBV7-9
clone_size: NA

cdr3_nt: TGTGCCAGTAGTATCGATCTGACTAGCCGCACAGTTACAGATACGCAGTATTTT
cdr3_aa: CASSIDLTSRTVTDTQYF
d_call: TRBD2
j_call: TRBJ2-3
v_call: TRBV19
clone_size: NA

cdr3_nt: TGCGCCAGCAGCCAAGATTGGGGGGTGGACTATGGCTACACCTTC
cdr3_aa: CASSQDWGVDYGYTF
d_call: NA
j_call: TRBJ1-2
v_call: TRBV4-1
clone_size: NA

cdr3_nt: TGTGCCAGCAGCCCCCAGGGGTGGGGCACAGATACGCAGTATTTT
cdr3_aa: CASSPQGWGTDTQYF
d_call: NA
j_call: TRBJ2-3
v_call: TRBV7-2
clone_size: NA

cdr3_nt: TGTGCCAGCAGCCCGGGACTAGCGGGGGTTAATGAGCAGTTCTTC
cdr3_aa: CASSPGLAGVNEQFF
d_call: TRBD2
j_call: TRBJ2-1
v_call: TRBV11-2
clone_size: NA

cdr3_nt: TGCGCCAGCAGCACCAGTGACAGCCACACTGAAGCTTTCTTT
cdr3_aa: CASSTSDSHTEAFF
d_call: NA
j_call: TRBJ1-1
v_call: TRBV5-1
clone_size: NA

cdr3_nt: TGCGCCAGCAGCCAAGGACTGGACAGGAGGCATCAGCCCCAGCATTTT
cdr3_aa: CASSQGLDRRHQPQHF
d_call: TRBD1
j_call: TRBJ1-5
v_call: TRBV4-3
clone_size: NA

cdr3_nt: TGTGCCAGCACCCTAACAACCGGGACAAGAGGAAACACCATATATTTT
cdr3_aa: CASTLTTGTRGNTIYF
d_call: NA
j_call: TRBJ1-3
v_call: TRBV2
clone_size: NA

cdr3_nt: TGTGCCACCAGCAGCCTACAGGAGTCTGGAAACACCATATATTTT
cdr3_aa: CATSSLQESGNTIYF
d_call: NA
j_call: TRBJ1-3
v_call: TRBV15
clone_size: large

cdr3_nt: TGTGCCAGCAGCTTTATGCAGGGGGCTTACACCATATATTTT
cdr3_aa: CASSFMQGAYTIYF
d_call: TRBD1
j_call: TRBJ1-3
v_call: TRBV7-2
clone_size: NA

cdr3_nt: TGTGCCAGCAGCGCTGAAGGCAGGGTGACTGAAGCTTTCTTT
cdr3_aa: CASSAEGRVTEAFF
d_call: NA
j_call: TRBJ1-1
v_call: TRBV5-8
clone_size: NA

cdr3_nt: TGTGCCAGCAAACGGGAGCCCAATCAGCCCCAGCATTTT
cdr3_aa: CASKREPNQPQHF
d_call: NA
j_call: TRBJ1-5
v_call: TRBV2
clone_size: NA

cdr3_nt: TGCGCCAGCAGTTGGGCGGGGGGGGCGAATACGCAGTATTTT
cdr3_aa: CASSWAGGANTQYF
d_call: TRBD2
j_call: TRBJ2-3
v_call: TRBV5-1
clone_size: NA

cdr3_nt: TGTGCCAGCAGTTACACCGGGACAGGAGCCGACGAGCAGTACTTC
cdr3_aa: CASSYTGTGADEQYF
d_call: TRBD1
j_call: TRBJ2-7
v_call: TRBV6-5
clone_size: NA